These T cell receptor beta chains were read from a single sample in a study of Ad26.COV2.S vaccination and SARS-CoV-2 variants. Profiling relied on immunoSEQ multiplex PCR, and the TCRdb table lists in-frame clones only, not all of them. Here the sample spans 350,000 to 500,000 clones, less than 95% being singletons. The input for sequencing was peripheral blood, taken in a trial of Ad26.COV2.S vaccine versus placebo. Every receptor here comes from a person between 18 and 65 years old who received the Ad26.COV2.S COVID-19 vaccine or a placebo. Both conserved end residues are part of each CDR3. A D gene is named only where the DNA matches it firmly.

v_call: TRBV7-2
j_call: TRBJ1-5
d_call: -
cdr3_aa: CASSLMAGPDQPQHF

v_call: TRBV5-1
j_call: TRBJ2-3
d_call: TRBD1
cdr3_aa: CASSLGDRLGADTQYF

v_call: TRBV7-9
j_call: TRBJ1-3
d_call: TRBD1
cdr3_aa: CASSLNRGEAGNTIYF

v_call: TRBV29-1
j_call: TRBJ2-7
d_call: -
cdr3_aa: CSVEGKAGTGEQYF

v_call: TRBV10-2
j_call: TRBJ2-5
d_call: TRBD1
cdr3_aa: CATGTGMGVQYF

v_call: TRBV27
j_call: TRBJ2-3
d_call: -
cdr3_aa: CASSPTTTYTDTQYF

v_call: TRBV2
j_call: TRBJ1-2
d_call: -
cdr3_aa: CASSEGNYGYTF

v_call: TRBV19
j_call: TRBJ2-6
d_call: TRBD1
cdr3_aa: CASSIATGIGSGANVLTF

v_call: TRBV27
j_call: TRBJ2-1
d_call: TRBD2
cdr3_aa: CASRGTSGAGGQFF

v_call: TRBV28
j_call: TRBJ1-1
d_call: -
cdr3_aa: CASSLAGSSTEAFF

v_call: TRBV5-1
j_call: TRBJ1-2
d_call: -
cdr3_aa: CASSLGGPNYGYTF